This entry concerns a single T cell receptor (beta chain). This clonotype occurred many times. It has no known antigen specificity. No quality values exist for individual bases; no much larger clone is one base distant. TCR beta CDR3 regions were amplified from RNA transcripts for repertoire sequencing. HTBI primers and the Qiagen OneStep RT-PCR kit were used in a first-round RT-PCR, which was followed by a second-round multiplex PCR, size selection and purification. Libraries were sequenced on an Illumina HiSeq2000 using paired-end 100 bp reads. For the original study's pipeline: Reads were processed with SOAPnuke, discarding reads with adapters, uncalled bases, mean Phred below 15, or no exact constant-primer or identifier match. COPE v1.2.5 was used to merge the high-quality paired reads. Each unique nucleotide sequence was treated as a clonotype, and MiTCR v1.1 was used to align the clonotypes to the IMGT TRB V, D and J references. The analysis was limited to V-J combinations with a frequency above 0.0001, which together covered 99.2% of repertoires. For each V-J combination, a TCR clonal expansion and chaos score was defined as the ratio of F50 clonal expansion to chaos observed in the TCRdist matrix. Welch's t-statistics and random forest were used to narrow the features down to more than 10 V-J combinations, which were then fed into a naive Bayes classifier. The Morisita-Horn index was used to measure how similar the thyroid and blood repertoires were. TCRdb cleaned the public reads at Q25 with fastp, built clones with MiXCR and kept in-frame beta chains. One record per CDR3 amino acid sequence lists the most common genes and DNA. The V and J calls shown here were made by TCRdb, not taken from the authors' results. This sample comprises approximately 150,000 distinct CDR3 sequences, around two fifths of them detected only once. The ten largest clones add up to nearly 9% of the sample.

The ophthalmopathy patients had moderately to severely active disease, with a Clinical Activity Score of 3 or higher, a NOSPECS grade of 4 or higher, and a disease duration of less than 3 months. Patients with other autoimmune diseases, uncontrolled infections, pregnancy or lactation were excluded. Diagnosis relied on clinical symptoms, serum thyroxine, TRAb, thyroid ultrasound and orbital computed tomography. Ficoll-Paque density gradient centrifugation was used to isolate PBMCs from around 9.1 ml of fresh peripheral blood. Trizol reagent was used to extract the total RNA, and its quality was then checked on an Agilent 2100 Bioanalyzer. These data originate in a study of Graves' ophthalmopathy and Graves' hyperthyroidism (dated by TCRdb to the late 2010s). In the study overall: Peripheral blood was collected before any treatment was given, at the time of initial diagnosis. The study used TCR beta repertoire signatures to distinguish Graves' ophthalmopathy from Graves' hyperthyroidism and to predict progression to ophthalmopathy. In total, some 130 blood samples were TCR-sequenced: 40 to 45 ophthalmopathy, some 80 hyperthyroidism and some 17 hyperthyroidism-to-ophthalmopathy patients. To explore V-J signatures that distinguish ophthalmopathy from hyperthyroidism, a discovery set of around 100 patients was enrolled, made up of 40 to 45 with ophthalmopathy and 57 with stable hyperthyroidism. For independent validation, a separate cohort was made up of 18 hyperthyroidism patients plus 17 patients who later progressed from hyperthyroidism to ophthalmopathy. In over five hyperthyroidism patients, T-cell repertoires of thyroid tissue and blood were compared. Once sampling was done, hyperthyroidism patients were given methimazole at a starting dose of 30 mg daily, while ophthalmopathy patients were given high-dose intravenous methylprednisolone. The roughly 94 discovery patients were randomly split 7:3 into training and test sets. Points the paper makes about the study in general: Ophthalmopathy was separated from stable hyperthyroidism by the 13-signature model with 85% to 90% sensitivity and just under 84% specificity in cross-validation and with 80%/75% in the test set. In validation, the model predicted ophthalmopathy progression with 55% to 71% sensitivity and 72.22% specificity; more than ten predicted patients were CT-confirmed with GO in a median of about 7.1 months. Most expanded thyroid clonotypes with frequency above 0.001 were also detected in blood, suggesting blood repertoires may reflect the thyroid immune response. No statistical method was used to set the sample size in advance, and the investigators knew which group each participant was assigned to.

Inclusive of the bounding cysteine and phenylalanine, the CDR3 is 14 residues long. Here the CDR3 DNA is all that survives: 42 bases in frame from base 1. V has 3 bases trimmed and J has 6 bases trimmed; junction bases matching no gene number 2. The germline V gene yields MRHNA for CDR1 and SNTAGT for CDR2. The source of this sequence is a man in his thirties or forties with Graves' ophthalmopathy. Donor details come from another sample of the same person, matched by shared clones. Sequenced: peripheral blood. The rearranged segments are TRBV6-4 and TRBJ2-2; TRBD2 matches 9 bases in the middle. CDR3 loop: CASSEREGPGELFF. The sequenced DNA is TGTGCCAGCAGTGAGCGGGAGGGCCCCGGGGAGCTGTTTTTT.